This T cell receptor beta chain was recorded in a study of tissue T cells after allogeneic stem cell transplantation. Study-wide results and caveats: Few T cell clones were shared across patients, but motif clusters showed tissue-specific shared signatures. In patients and mice, blood and spleen missed much of tissue repertoire. The study did not identify alloreactive or antigen-specific tissue TCRs, and some clones might be persisting host cells.

Germline loops: CDR1 FNHDT, CDR2 SITEND (reference sequence). The CDR3 has 13 residues. Trimming took 3 bases from V and 1 from J, leaving 6 bases between them. This clone has a handful of counts. The antigen is not known. The gene names given are mouse names. Read coverage stops 1 residue before the CDR3 terminus; the germline J gene supplies the remainder. Time point noted: mouse harvest day 14 after allogeneic transplant. Mouse grafts combined 10^7 T-cell-depleted bone marrow cells with 10^6 splenic CD5+ T cells. Libraries were prepared by immunoSEQ multiplex PCR; TCRdb keeps only in-frame clonotypes and omits some of them. The sample carries about 1,800 clones, roughly 50% recorded once.

The source material was blood. The genes are TRBV19 and TRBJ2-4, with TRBD2 as a possible D gene (6 bases). This TCR was recovered from a female BALB/c mouse given C57BL/6 T cells with graft-versus-host disease after an allogeneic hematopoietic cell transplant. This CDR3 is CASSTGGQNTLYF. Partial CDR3 DNA: TGTGCCAGCAGTACTGGGGGTCAAAACACCTTGTAC.